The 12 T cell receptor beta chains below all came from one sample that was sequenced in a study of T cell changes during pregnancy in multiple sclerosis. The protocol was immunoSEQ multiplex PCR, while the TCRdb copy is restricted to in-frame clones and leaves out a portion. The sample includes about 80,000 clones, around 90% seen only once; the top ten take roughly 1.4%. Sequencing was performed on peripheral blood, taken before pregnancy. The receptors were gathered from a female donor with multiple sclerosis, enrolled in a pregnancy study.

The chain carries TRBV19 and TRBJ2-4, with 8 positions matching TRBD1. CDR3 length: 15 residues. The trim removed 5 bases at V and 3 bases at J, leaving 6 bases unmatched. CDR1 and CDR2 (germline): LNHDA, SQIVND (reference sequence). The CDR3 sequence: CASSSADRGKNIQYF. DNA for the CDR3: TGTGCCAGTAGTTCAGCCGACAGGGGCAAAAACATTCAGTACTTC.

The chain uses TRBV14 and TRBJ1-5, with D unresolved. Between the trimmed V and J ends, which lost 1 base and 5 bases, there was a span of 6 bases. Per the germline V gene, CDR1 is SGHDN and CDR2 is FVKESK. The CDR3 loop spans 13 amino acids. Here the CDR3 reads CASSQGAYQPQHF. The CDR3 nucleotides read TGTGCCAGCAGCCAAGGGGCGTATCAGCCCCAGCATTTT.

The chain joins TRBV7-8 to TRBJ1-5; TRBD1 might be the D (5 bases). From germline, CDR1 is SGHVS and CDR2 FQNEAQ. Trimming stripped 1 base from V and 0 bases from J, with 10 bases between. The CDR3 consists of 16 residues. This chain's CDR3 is CASSLGRAYSNQPQHF. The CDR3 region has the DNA TGTGCCAGCAGCTTAGGCAGGGCTTATAGCAATCAGCCCCAGCATTTT.

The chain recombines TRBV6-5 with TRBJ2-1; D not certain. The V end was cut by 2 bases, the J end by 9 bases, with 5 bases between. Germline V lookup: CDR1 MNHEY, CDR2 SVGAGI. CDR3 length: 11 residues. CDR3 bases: TGTGCCAGCAGTTACGGCGGTGAGCAGTTCTTC. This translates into CASSYGGEQFF.

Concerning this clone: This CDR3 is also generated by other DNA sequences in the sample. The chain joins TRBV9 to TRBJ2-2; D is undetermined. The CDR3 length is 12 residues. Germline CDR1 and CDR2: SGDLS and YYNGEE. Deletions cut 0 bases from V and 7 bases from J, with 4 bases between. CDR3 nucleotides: TGTGCCAGCAGCGTAGCCTTCGGGGAGCTGTTTTTT. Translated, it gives CASSVAFGELFF.

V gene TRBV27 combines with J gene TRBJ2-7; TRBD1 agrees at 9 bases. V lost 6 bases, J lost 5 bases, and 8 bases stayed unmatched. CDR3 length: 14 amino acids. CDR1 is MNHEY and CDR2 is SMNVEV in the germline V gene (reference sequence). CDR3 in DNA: TGTGCCAGCAGCCCGGGACAGGGAGGCCACGAGCAGTACTTC. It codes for CASSPGQGGHEQYF.

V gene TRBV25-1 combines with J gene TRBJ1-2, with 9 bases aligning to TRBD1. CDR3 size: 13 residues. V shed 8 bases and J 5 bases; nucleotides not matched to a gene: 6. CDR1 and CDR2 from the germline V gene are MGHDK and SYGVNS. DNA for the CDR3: TGTGCCAGCCGGACAGGGGAAAATTATGGCTACACCTTC. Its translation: CASRTGENYGYTF.

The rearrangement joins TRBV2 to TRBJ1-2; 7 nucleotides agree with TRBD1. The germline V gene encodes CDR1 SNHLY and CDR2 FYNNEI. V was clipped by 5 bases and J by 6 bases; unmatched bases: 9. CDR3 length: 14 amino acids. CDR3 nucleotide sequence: TGTGCCAGCAGTCCAGAGAGACAGGGAAATGGCTACACCTTC. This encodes CASSPERQGNGYTF.

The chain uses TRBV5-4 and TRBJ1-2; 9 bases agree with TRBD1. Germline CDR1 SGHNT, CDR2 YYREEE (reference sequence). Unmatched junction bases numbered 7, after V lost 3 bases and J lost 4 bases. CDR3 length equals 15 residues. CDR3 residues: CASSSGQGRAYGYTF. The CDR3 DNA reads TGTGCCAGCAGCTCAGGACAGGGGCGGGCCTATGGCTACACCTTC.

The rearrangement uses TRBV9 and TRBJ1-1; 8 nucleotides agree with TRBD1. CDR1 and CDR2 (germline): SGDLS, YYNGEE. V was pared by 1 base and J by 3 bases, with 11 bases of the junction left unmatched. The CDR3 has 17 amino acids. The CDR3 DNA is TGTGCCAGCAGCGTACAGGGGGCCCTTAGATTGGACACTGAAGCTTTCTTT. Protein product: CASSVQGALRLDTEAFF. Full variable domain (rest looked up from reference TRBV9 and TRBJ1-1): DSGVTQTPKHLITATGQRVTLRCSPRSGDLSVYWYQQSLDQGLQFLIQYYNGEERAKGNILERFSAQQFPDLHSELNLSSLELGDSALYFCASSVQGALRLDTEAFFGQGTRLTVV.

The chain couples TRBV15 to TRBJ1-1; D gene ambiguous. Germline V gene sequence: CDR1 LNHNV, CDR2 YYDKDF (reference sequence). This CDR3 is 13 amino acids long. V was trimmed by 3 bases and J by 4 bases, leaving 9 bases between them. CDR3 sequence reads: CATSSPLSTEAFF. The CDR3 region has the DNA TGTGCCACCAGCAGCCCTCTAAGCACTGAAGCTTTCTTT.

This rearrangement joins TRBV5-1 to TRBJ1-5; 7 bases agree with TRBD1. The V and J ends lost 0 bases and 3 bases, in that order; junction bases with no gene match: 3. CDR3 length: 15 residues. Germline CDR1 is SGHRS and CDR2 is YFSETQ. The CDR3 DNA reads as TGCGCCAGCAGCTTGGGACAGGGCTACAATCAGCCCCAGCATTTT. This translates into CASSLGQGYNQPQHF.